Below, 5 T cell receptor beta chains from the same sample are listed, as sequenced in a study of tumor-infiltrating lymphocytes in localized non-small cell lung cancer. Clones were read by immunoSEQ multiplex PCR, and TCRdb kept only the in-frame ones, dropping some. The table has 14,000 or so clones, 75% seen once. The sequenced sample consisted of lung tumor tissue. These receptors were taken from a human donor with non-small cell lung cancer.

This chain links TRBV7-2 with TRBJ2-5; TRBD1 matches at 7 bases. CDR1 and CDR2 from the germline V gene are SGHTA and FQGNSA. The CDR3 covers 14 residues. The V and J ends lost 4 bases and 1 base, in that order; junction bases with no gene match: 3. The CDR3 region has the DNA TGTGCCAGCAGCTATAGGGGGCGCCAAGAGACCCAGTACTTC. This translates into CASSYRGRQETQYF.

V gene TRBV2 combines with J gene TRBJ2-4, with D hard to call. The V and J ends lost 1 base and 0 bases respectively, with 4 bases between them. Germline lookup yields CDR1 SNHLY and CDR2 FYNNEI. The CDR3 sequence is 14 residues long. This chain's CDR3 is CASSEGGAKNIQYF. DNA of the CDR3: TGTGCCAGCAGTGAAGGGGGAGCCAAAAACATTCAGTACTTC. The complete variable domain, with remaining parts taken from reference TRBV2 and TRBJ2-4, reads EPEVTQTPSHQVTQMGQEVILRCVPISNHLYFYWYRQILGQKVEFLVSFYNNEISEKSEIFDDQFSVERPDGSNFTLKIRSTKLEDSAMYFCASSEGGAKNIQYFGAGTRLSVL.

The chain carries TRBV10-2 and TRBJ1-6; unclear D gene. The CDR3 is 15 amino acids. With 7 bases removed from V and 0 bases from J, the gap between germline ends came to 10 bases. The germline CDR1 and CDR2 sequences are WSHSY and SAAADI. In nucleotides, the CDR3 is TGCGCCAGCATGACCCCAAGCTCCTATAATTCACCCCTCCACTTT. This sequence encodes CASMTPSSYNSPLHF.

With regard to this clone: At one end the junction does not follow the germline gene, possibly because of a read error. The CDR3 DNA reads TGCGCCAGCAGATTGGGACAGCCCAAGGGACTAGCGGTCCCTTGGGAGCAGTACTTC. As protein: CASRLGQPKGLAVPWEQYF. The chain combines TRBV5-1 with TRBJ2-7, with 11 bases matching TRBD2. The CDR3 consists of 19 residues. Per germline, CDR1 SGHRS and CDR2 YFSETQ. Full variable domain (missing parts from reference TRBV5-1 and TRBJ2-7): KAGVTQTPRYLIKTRGQQVTLSCSPISGHRSVSWYQQTPGQGLQFLFEYFSETQRNKGNFPGRFSGRQFSNSRSEMNVSTLELGDSALYLCASRLGQPKGLAVPWEQYFGPGTRLTVT.

On this clone itself: The junction differs from germline at one of its ends, possibly a read error. The chain is built from TRBV7-7 and TRBJ2-2, with 11 bases matching TRBD1. The CDR3 covers 17 residues. The germline V gene encodes CDR1 SSHAT and CDR2 FNYEAQ (reference sequence). The CDR3 DNA follows: TGTGCTAGCAGCCCTGGCCCGGGACAGGGGGTCACCGGGGAGCTGTTTTTT. Its translation: CASSPGPGQGVTGELFF.